Below are 20 T cell receptor beta chains sequenced from a single sample in a study of metastatic and nonmetastatic thyroid tumors. The entire patient cohort was treatment-naive prior to thyroid surgery. Using MiXCR, TCRdb re-called clones from the PCR reads. The data contain approximately 12,000 clones, around 20% of them singletons. The sequencing sample was made of adjacent normal tissue. These receptors were taken from a female donor with papillary thyroid cancer or a benign thyroid nodule (not recorded which). Some clones in this sample may be carry-over from other donors' samples.

This clone was seen only a few times. The V gene is TRBV9, the J gene TRBJ1-6; no reliable D call. CDR3 length: 12 amino acids. Germline V gene data show CDR1 as SGDLS and CDR2 as YYNGEE. The V gene lost 4 bases and the J gene lost 6 bases, with 5 bases spanning the gap. DNA of the CDR3: TGTGCCAGCAGCCCAAGTAATTCACCCCTCCACTTT. It specifies CASSPSNSPLHF.

On this clone itself: Likely a read error: the CDR3 ends without its conserved phenylalanine or tryptophan. V is TRBV7-3 and J is TRBJ2-1, with 9 bases aligning to TRBD2. Trimming removed 2 bases from V and 7 bases from J; junction bases left unmatched: 6. CDR3 length: 15 residues. CDR1 is SGHTA, CDR2 FQGTGA, per germline. CDR3 coding DNA: TGTGCCAGCAGCTTATCTAGCGGGATAGAGAATGAGCAGTTCTCC. Translating gives CASSLSSGIENEQFS.

This chain connects TRBV12-3 or TRBV12-4 to TRBJ2-3; tentatively, D is TRBD1 (5 bases). V was shortened by 8 bases and J by 10 bases, with 19 bases between the two germline ends. This CDR3 comprises 13 residues. CDR3 bases: TGTGCCAGCCATTCTAGGGCGGAGACAGCGCAGTATTTT. It yields the protein CASHSRAETAQYF.

On this clone: One junction end does not reproduce the germline sequence, and a read error may be involved. Other nucleotide sequences from this sample produce the same CDR3. The chain links TRBV20-1 to TRBJ1-6; tentative D call: TRBD1 (6 bases). CDR1 is DFQATT and CDR2 is SNEGSKA in the germline V gene (reference sequence). CDR3 length: 14 amino acids. CDR3 sequence reads: CSARPTGYGSPLHF. CDR3 bases: TGCAGCGCTAGACCCACAGGGTATGGCTCACCCCTCCACTTT.

The chain employs TRBV19 and TRBJ1-1; 7 bases match TRBD1. Germline V gives CDR1 LNHDA, CDR2 SQIVND (reference sequence). V lost 7 bases and J lost 4; bases outside the gene matches: 9. This CDR3 comprises 14 residues. CDR3 loop: CASILGTAITEAFF. The CDR3 DNA is TGTGCCAGTATTTTAGGGACAGCGATCACTGAAGCTTTCTTT.

The J gene is TRBJ2-5, the V gene TRBV12-3 or TRBV12-4; D gene unclear. V lost 5 bases and J 10 bases, leaving 11 bases between the germline ends. The length of the CDR3 is 11 residues. The CDR3 DNA reads as TGTGCCAGCAGTCTTAACAGATACCAGTACTTC. As protein: CASSLNRYQYF.

This clone was found a few times. V usage is TRBV27 and J usage is TRBJ2-7, with D unresolved. V shed 8 bases and J shed 0 bases, with 5 bases lying between them. The CDR3 has 11 residues. Germline V gives CDR1 MNHEY, CDR2 SMNVEV (reference sequence). The DNA for the CDR3 is TGTGCCAGCTCTAGCTCCTACGAGCAGTACTTC. It codes for CASSSSYEQYF.

This clone qualifies as medium-sized (0.01 to 0.1%). This chain links TRBV20-1 with TRBJ2-7; TRBD2 agrees at 10 bases. The CDR3 runs to 13 residues. The ends lost 6 bases at V and 5 bases at J; junction bases unmatched: 7. Germline assignment: CDR1 DFQATT and CDR2 SNEGSKA (reference sequence). The CDR3 DNA sequence: TGCAGTGCAGAGACTAGCGGGTTCAACGAGCAGTACTTC. Amino acid sequence: CSAETSGFNEQYF.

Within the sample, this clone is medium-sized (0.01 to 0.1%). The V gene is TRBV27, the J gene TRBJ2-1; TRBD2 agrees at 13 bases. J gave up 9 bases and V 2 bases, and 7 bases lay outside the gene matches. The CDR3 loop spans 16 amino acids. CDR1 MNHEY and CDR2 SMNVEV come from the germline V gene (reference sequence). CDR3: CASSLLTSGGASEQFF. The CDR3 region has the DNA TGTGCCAGCAGTTTACTTACTAGCGGGGGGGCCTCTGAGCAGTTCTTC.

This chain connects TRBV2 to TRBJ2-5, with a possible D match to TRBD1 (5 bases). The CDR3 extends over 12 amino acids. The V end lost 4 bases, the J end lost 8 bases, and 11 bases lay between the germline ends. Germline V gene lookup returns CDR1 SNHLY and CDR2 FYNNEI. Written as DNA, the CDR3 is TGTGCCAGCAGTGGACAGCAATATACCCAGTACTTC. Amino acid sequence: CASSGQQYTQYF.

This clone is large within its sample. This chain uses TRBV19 with TRBJ2-1, with D tentatively TRBD1 or TRBD2 (5 bases each). The germline V and J ends were trimmed by 1 base and 9 bases, with 13 bases remaining between them. CDR1 is LNHDA, CDR2 SQIVND, per germline (reference sequence). This CDR3 has 14 residues. This chain's CDR3 is CASSIALGRGEQFF. In DNA form, the CDR3 reads TGTGCCAGTAGTATAGCTCTGGGACGAGGTGAGCAGTTCTTC. Full variable domain (rest looked up from reference TRBV19 and TRBJ2-1): DGGITQSPKYLFRKEGQNVTLSCEQNLNHDAMYWYRQDPGQGLRLIYYSQIVNDFQKGDIAEGYSVSREKKESFPLTVTSAQKNPTAFYLCASSIALGRGEQFFGPGTRLTVL.

Judged by abundance, this clone is medium-sized (0.01 to 0.1%). The V gene is TRBV5-1, the J gene TRBJ1-2; D uncertain. Trimming took 4 bases from V and 3 from J, leaving 13 bases between them. Germline values: CDR1 SGHRS, CDR2 YFSETQ. The CDR3 spans 14 residues. CDR3 bases: TGCGCCAGCAGCCATCCTGGGCTGGACTATGGCTACACCTTC. Its protein is CASSHPGLDYGYTF.

The rearrangement joins TRBV12-3 or TRBV12-4 to TRBJ2-6; D is unresolved. This CDR3 is built from 15 residues. Trimming left V 6 bases short and J 0 bases short, with 9 bases between. The CDR3 DNA reads TGTGCCAGCAGGAAAATACCCTCTGGGGCCAACGTCCTGACTTTC. Its protein product is CASRKIPSGANVLTF.

The CDR3 reads CASQGYYGYTF. The DNA of the CDR3 is TGTGCCAGCCAGGGGTACTATGGCTACACCTTC. This rearrangement joins TRBV2 to TRBJ1-2, with TRBD1 as a possible D gene (6 bases). From germline, CDR1 is SNHLY and CDR2 FYNNEI. This CDR3 is built from 11 residues. V was pared by 8 bases and J by 3 bases, with 7 bases between.

This clone is categorized as medium-sized. The J gene is TRBJ2-7, the V gene TRBV19; possible D gene TRBD2, 6 bases. This CDR3 is built from 13 residues. Trimming removed 5 bases at V and 6 bases at J, with 14 bases between. In germline, CDR1 is LNHDA, CDR2 SQIVND (reference sequence). The CDR3 sequence: CASSPMTEGEQYF. The CDR3 region has the DNA TGTGCCAGTAGTCCGATGACGGAGGGCGAGCAGTACTTC. Supplemented by reference TRBV19 and TRBJ2-7, the full variable domain reads DGGITQSPKYLFRKEGQNVTLSCEQNLNHDAMYWYRQDPGQGLRLIYYSQIVNDFQKGDIAEGYSVSREKKESFPLTVTSAQKNPTAFYLCASSPMTEGEQYFGPGTRLTVT.

This clone was observed at least ten times. This chain connects TRBV7-9 to TRBJ2-3, with TRBD2 matching over 15 bases. In germline, CDR1 is SEHNR, CDR2 FQNEAQ (reference sequence). With 4 bases clipped from V and 2 bases from J, the junction kept 10 bases outside the gene matches. This CDR3 is 19 amino acids long. The CDR3: CASSSQGLAGGPYTDTQYF. CDR3 nucleotide sequence: TGTGCCAGCAGCTCCCAGGGACTAGCGGGAGGTCCCTACACAGATACGCAGTATTTT.

The chain uses TRBV9 and TRBJ2-5; the match to TRBD2 covers 11 bases. The V and J ends lost 0 bases and 4 bases, in that order; junction bases with no gene match: 11. Germline lookup yields CDR1 SGDLS and CDR2 YYNGEE. The length of the CDR3 is 18 residues. CDR3 sequence reads: CASSVATLAGGRGETQYF. The CDR3 DNA reads TGTGCCAGCAGCGTAGCAACTCTAGCGGGAGGCCGAGGAGAGACCCAGTACTTC.

This clone was seen a handful of times. At one of its ends the junction is not consistent with the germline gene, which may arise from a read error. The genes are TRBV19 and TRBJ2-1; 8 bases fit TRBD1. The germline V gene has CDR1 LNHDA and CDR2 SQIVND (reference sequence). The CDR3 length is 15 residues. The chain's CDR3 is CASSLLGQVAHEHFF. CDR3 coding DNA: TGTGCCAGTAGTCTTCTGGGACAGGTGGCCCATGAGCATTTCTTC.

The sample holds many counts of this clone. The chain combines TRBV18 with TRBJ1-6; 7 nucleotides align to TRBD1. J gave up 8 bases and V 3 bases, and 10 bases lay outside the gene matches. Germline V gene data show CDR1 as KGHSH and CDR2 as LQKENI. This CDR3 is built from 16 residues. The CDR3: CASSPNRGPRDSPLHF. The CDR3 bases are TGTGCCAGCTCACCCAACAGGGGCCCCCGTGATTCACCCCTCCACTTT.

In its sample, this clone was seen many times. CDR3 bases: TGTGCCAGCAGCTCGGGACAGAAAGAGACCCAGTACTTC. This gives the protein CASSSGQKETQYF. The V and J genes are TRBV7-8 and TRBJ2-5; 7 nucleotides line up with TRBD1. Germline V gene lookup returns CDR1 SGHVS and CDR2 FQNEAQ. CDR3 length: 13 residues. After removal of 4 bases from V and 3 bases from J, the junction contained 2 bases not matched to a gene.